This T cell receptor beta chain was sequenced during a study of Ad26.COV2.S vaccination and SARS-CoV-2 variants. Study details: Administration of Ad26.COV2.S was intramuscular, either once or twice 56 days apart.

CDR3 length: 12 residues. V trimming: 1 base; J trimming: 8 bases; junction bases outside the gene matches: 4. Germline assignment: CDR1 GTSNPN and CDR2 SVGIG (reference sequence). This clone has a single count. Treatment of the sample: 15 to 20 received Ad26.COV2.S at low or high dose, single or two shots; about 5 received placebo; per-sample allocation not given. Day 63 after the first injection of vaccine or placebo was the sampling time. Libraries were prepared by immunoSEQ multiplex PCR; TCRdb keeps only in-frame clonotypes and omits some of them. The data contain roughly 350,000 clones, 88% of them singletons.

The source material was peripheral blood, sampled in a trial of Ad26.COV2.S vaccine versus placebo. The V call is TRBV30, the J call TRBJ1-2, with 7 bases aligning to TRBD1. The sequence came from a person aged 18-65 years who received the Ad26.COV2.S COVID-19 vaccine or a placebo. The chain's CDR3 is CAWSDRGWGYTF. CDR3 nucleotide sequence: TGTGCCTGGAGTGACAGGGGATGGGGCTACACCTTC. The full variable domain, in which reference TRBV30 and TRBJ1-2 provide the parts outside the CDR3, is SQTIHQWPATLVQPVGSPLSLECTVEGTSNPNLYWYRQAAGRGLQLLFYSVGIGQISSEVPQNLSASRPQDRQFILSSKKLLLSDSGFYLCAWSDRGWGYTFGSGTRLTVV.